The present T cell receptor beta chain was sequenced within a study of T cell responses to AZD1222 COVID-19 vaccine. A remark on this clone: No antigen is known for it.

Study results and limitations: Clonal diversity was possibly underestimated, and white British individuals and females predominated among donors. There were vaccine-associated CD4 TCRs across spike, dominant at 160-218 and 743-854. Reportedly, nearly half of unique spike TCRs recognized epitopes outside B.1.351/B.1.1.7 mutations. Rises in breadth and depth of Spike-specific TCRs came after two AZD1222 doses.

Profiling relied on immunoSEQ multiplex PCR, and the TCRdb table lists in-frame clones only, not all of them. Of 60,000 or so clones listed, 84% are singletons. Sequencing used peripheral blood, obtained on day 0 of AZD1222 vaccination. The receptor comes from an adult in good health.

CDR3 protein: CASSREAGTSSYEQYF. CDR3 nucleotide sequence: TGTGCCAGCAGTAGAGAAGCCGGGACAAGCTCCTACGAGCAGTACTTC. V and J are TRBV27 and TRBJ2-7; D is possibly TRBD1 (6 bases). Germline CDR1 is MNHEY and CDR2 is SMNVEV (reference sequence). The V gene lost 5 bases and the J gene lost 0 bases, with 17 bases spanning the gap. This CDR3 has 16 residues.